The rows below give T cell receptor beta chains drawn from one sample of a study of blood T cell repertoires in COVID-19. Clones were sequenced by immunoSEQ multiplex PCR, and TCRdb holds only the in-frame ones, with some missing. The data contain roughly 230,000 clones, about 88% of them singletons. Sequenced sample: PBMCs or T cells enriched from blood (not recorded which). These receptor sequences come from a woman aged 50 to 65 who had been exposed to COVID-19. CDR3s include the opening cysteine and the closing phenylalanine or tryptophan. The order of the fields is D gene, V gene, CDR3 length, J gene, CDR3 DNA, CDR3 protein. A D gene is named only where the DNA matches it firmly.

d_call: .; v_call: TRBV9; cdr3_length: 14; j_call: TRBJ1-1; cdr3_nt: TGTGCCAGCAGCGACCCACAGACGAACACTGAAGCTTTCTTT; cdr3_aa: CASSDPQTNTEAFF
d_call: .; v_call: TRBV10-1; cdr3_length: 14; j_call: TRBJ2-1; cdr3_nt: TGCGCCAGCAGTGAGTCGCGGGGAAACAATGAGCAGTTCTTC; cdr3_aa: CASSESRGNNEQFF
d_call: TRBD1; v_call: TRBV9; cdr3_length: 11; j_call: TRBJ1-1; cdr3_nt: TGTGCCAGCAGCGGACAGGGAATGGCTTTCTTT; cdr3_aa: CASSGQGMAFF
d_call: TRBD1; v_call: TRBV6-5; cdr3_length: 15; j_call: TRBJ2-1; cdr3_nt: TGTGCCAGCAGCCACCCGGGACAGGGTAGGGGTGAGCAGTTCTTC; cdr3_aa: CASSHPGQGRGEQFF
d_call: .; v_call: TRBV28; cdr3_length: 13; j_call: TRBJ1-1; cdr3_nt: TGTGCCAGCAGCCCTCCTATGAACACTGAAGCTTTCTTT; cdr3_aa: CASSPPMNTEAFF
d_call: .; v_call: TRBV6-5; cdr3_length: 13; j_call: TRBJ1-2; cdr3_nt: TGTGCCAGCAGCCCGAGAGCTAACTATGGCTACACCTTC; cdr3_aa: CASSPRANYGYTF
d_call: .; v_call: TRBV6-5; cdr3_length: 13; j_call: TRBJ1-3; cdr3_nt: TGTGCCAGCAGACAGGGTACTGGAAACACCATATATTTT; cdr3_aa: CASRQGTGNTIYF
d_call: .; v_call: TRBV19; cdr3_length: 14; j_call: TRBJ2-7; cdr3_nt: TGTGCCAGTAGTATGGGGAGTGGGACCTACGAGCAGTACTTC; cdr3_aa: CASSMGSGTYEQYF
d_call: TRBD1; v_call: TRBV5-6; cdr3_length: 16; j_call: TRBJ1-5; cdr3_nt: TGTGCCAGCAGCTTGGATCGGGACAGGGCAATCCAGCCCCAGCATTTT; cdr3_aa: CASSLDRDRAIQPQHF
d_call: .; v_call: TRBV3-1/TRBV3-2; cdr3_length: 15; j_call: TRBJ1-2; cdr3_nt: TGTGCCAGCAGCAAAAGAGGGTACCGCTTGGGAGGCTACACCTTC; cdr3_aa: CASSKRGYRLGGYTF
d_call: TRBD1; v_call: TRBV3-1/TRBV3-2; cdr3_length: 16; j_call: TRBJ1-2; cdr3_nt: TGTGCCAGCAGGCAACGGGACAGCCCTCTCGGCTATGGCTACACCTTC; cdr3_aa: CASRQRDSPLGYGYTF
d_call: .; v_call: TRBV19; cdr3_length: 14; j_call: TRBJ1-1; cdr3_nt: TGTGCCAGTAGTATAGGTGCGGAGGGCACTGAAGCTTTCTTT; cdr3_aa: CASSIGAEGTEAFF